These T cell receptor beta chains were read from a single sample in a study of T cell responses to AZD1222 COVID-19 vaccine. Some clones are missing from TCRdb's copy, which holds only in-frame ones; the method was immunoSEQ multiplex PCR. This table has under 150,000 clones, roughly 92% appearing once. Sequencing used peripheral blood, obtained 28 days after the second AZD1222 dose. The receptor source for this set is an adult who received the AZD1222 COVID-19 vaccine. The CDR3 runs from the conserved cysteine through the conserved F or W. Each record gives: V gene, clone size, J gene, D gene, CDR3 DNA, CDR3 protein. D genes are given only for firm matches. The size field is filled for only some rows; it gives once, few, many or a size class.

>TRBV5-1|NA|TRBJ2-1|TRBD2
TGCGCCAGCAGCCAGGGACTAGCGGGGGGCCCACGCCTCTACAATGAGCAGTTCTTC
CASSQGLAGGPRLYNEQFF
>TRBV18|NA|TRBJ2-3|NA
TGTGCCAGCTCACAACACAGAGCAGATACGCAGTATTTT
CASSQHRADTQYF
>TRBV28|NA|TRBJ2-1|NA
TGTGCCAGCACCACTTGGGGGAGGCAGGGGCAGTTCTTC
CASTTWGRQGQFF
>TRBV19|NA|TRBJ1-3|TRBD1
TGTGCCAGTAGTCTACAGGGGGATGGAAACACCATATATTTT
CASSLQGDGNTIYF
>TRBV21-1|NA|TRBJ1-6|NA
TGTGCCAGCAGTCATACAGGGTATAATTCACCCCTCCACTTT
CASSHTGYNSPLHF
>TRBV2|NA|TRBJ2-1|TRBD2
TGTGCCAGCAGTCCGAATCGGCTAGCGGGAGAGGGAGGTCAGTTCTTC
CASSPNRLAGEGGQFF
>TRBV2|NA|TRBJ1-2|NA
TGTGCCAGCAGTGGAAACAGGAAGAACACCTTC
CASSGNRKNTF
>TRBV29-1|NA|TRBJ1-1|TRBD1
TGCAGCGCCCGGACAGGGGATTACACTGAAGCTTTCTTT
CSARTGDYTEAFF
>TRBV7-3|NA|TRBJ1-1|NA
TGTGCCAGCAGCTCCTCGGGCAGGTTGGACACTGAAGCTTTCTTT
CASSSSGRLDTEAFF
>TRBV6-2/TRBV6-3|NA|TRBJ1-1|NA
TGTGCCAGCAGTACGTCCCGGACCACTGGAGCTTTCTTT
CASSTSRTTGAFF
>TRBV20-1|NA|TRBJ2-1|NA
TGCAGTGCTAGTCCTGCTAATAGCGGAATTATGGGGGAGCAGTTCTTC
CSASPANSGIMGEQFF
>TRBV7-2|NA|TRBJ2-7|NA
TGTGCCAGCAGCCCGTATAGGGGGTCCTACGAGCAGTACTTC
CASSPYRGSYEQYF
>TRBV7-2|once|TRBJ2-7|TRBD2
TGTGCCAGCAGCTCGCGGACTAGCGTCTCCTACGAGCAGTACTTC
CASSSRTSVSYEQYF
>TRBV19|NA|TRBJ1-2|NA
TGTGCCAGTAGTATTTCCGTTTATGGCTACACCTTC
CASSISVYGYTF
>TRBV9|NA|TRBJ2-1|TRBD1
TGTGCCAGCAGCGCTGGGGATGGCAGGGGGTGGGGGGAGCAGTTCTTC
CASSAGDGRGWGEQFF
>TRBV6-2/TRBV6-3|once|TRBJ2-7|NA
TGTGCCAGCAGCCCCGGACACATACTCTCCTACGAGCAGTACTTC
CASSPGHILSYEQYF
>TRBV14|NA|TRBJ2-3|NA
TGTGCCAGCAGCCAAGAGACAGGTCGGGCAGATACGCAGTATTTT
CASSQETGRADTQYF
>TRBV2|NA|TRBJ2-1|TRBD2
TGTGCCAGCAGTGAACGGGCGGGGGAAGCGGATGAGCAGTTCTTC
CASSERAGEADEQFF
>TRBV18|NA|TRBJ1-2|NA
TGTGCCAGCTCACCACCGGGGGTTCCTGGCTACACCTTC
CASSPPGVPGYTF
>TRBV10-3|NA|TRBJ2-2|NA
TGTGCCATCAGTGAGCCACCGGCGGGGGCAATTGGGACCGGGGAGCTGTTTTTT
CAISEPPAGAIGTGELFF
>TRBV4-3|NA|TRBJ2-1|TRBD2
TGCGCCAGCAGCCAAGGGACTAGCGGGAGGCCCAATGAGCAGTTCTTC
CASSQGTSGRPNEQFF
>TRBV28|NA|TRBJ2-7|TRBD1
TGTGCCAGCAGCCGACAGGGTGGTACCTACGAGCAGTACTTC
CASSRQGGTYEQYF
>TRBV2|NA|TRBJ1-6|NA
TGTGCCAGCGCCTTAGGGGTCGCCTATAATTCACCCCTCCACTTT
CASALGVAYNSPLHF
>TRBV6-2/TRBV6-3|NA|TRBJ2-7|NA
TGTGCCAGCAGTCGGGACACCTCCTACGAGCAGTACTTC
CASSRDTSYEQYF
>TRBV19|once|TRBJ1-5|NA
TGTGCCAGTAGTATAGGAGGTGGCAAAGGTCAGCCCCAGCATTTT
CASSIGGGKGQPQHF
>TRBV7-9|NA|TRBJ2-3|NA
TGTGCCAGCAGCGTTGGACAACTCACAGATACGCAGTATTTT
CASSVGQLTDTQYF
>TRBV11-3|NA|TRBJ2-7|NA
TGTGCCAGCAGCCCGGGGGGACAGGCCTCCTACGAGCAGTACTTC
CASSPGGQASYEQYF